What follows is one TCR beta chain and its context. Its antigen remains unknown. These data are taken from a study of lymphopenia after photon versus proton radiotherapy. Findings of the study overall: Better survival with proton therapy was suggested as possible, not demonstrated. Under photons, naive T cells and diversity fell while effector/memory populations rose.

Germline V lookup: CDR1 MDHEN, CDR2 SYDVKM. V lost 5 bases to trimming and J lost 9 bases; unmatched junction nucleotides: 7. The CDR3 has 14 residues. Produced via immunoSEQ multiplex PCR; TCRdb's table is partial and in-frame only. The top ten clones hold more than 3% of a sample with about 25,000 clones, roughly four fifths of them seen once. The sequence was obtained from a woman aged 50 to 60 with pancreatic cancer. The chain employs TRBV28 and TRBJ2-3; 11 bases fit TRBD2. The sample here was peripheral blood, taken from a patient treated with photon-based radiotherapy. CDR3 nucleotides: TGTGCCAGCAGTCGTTCGAGGACTAGCGGGACGCAGTATTTT. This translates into CASSRSRTSGTQYF.